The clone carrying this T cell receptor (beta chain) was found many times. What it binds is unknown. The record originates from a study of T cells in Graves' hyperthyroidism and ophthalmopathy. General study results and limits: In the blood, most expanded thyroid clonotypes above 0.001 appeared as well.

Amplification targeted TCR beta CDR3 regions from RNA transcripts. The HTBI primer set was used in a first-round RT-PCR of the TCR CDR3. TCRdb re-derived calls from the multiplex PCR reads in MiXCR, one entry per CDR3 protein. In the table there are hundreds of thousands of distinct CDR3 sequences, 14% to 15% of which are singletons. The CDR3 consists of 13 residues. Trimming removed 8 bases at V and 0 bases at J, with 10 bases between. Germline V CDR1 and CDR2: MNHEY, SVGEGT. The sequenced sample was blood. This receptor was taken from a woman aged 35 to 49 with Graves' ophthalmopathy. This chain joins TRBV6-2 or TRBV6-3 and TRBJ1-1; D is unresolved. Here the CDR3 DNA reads TGTGCCAGCCACCGAGGGATGAACACTGAAGCTTTCTTT. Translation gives CASHRGMNTEAFF.